The 16 T cell receptor beta chains below come from one sample, sequenced in a study of T cells in Graves' hyperthyroidism and ophthalmopathy. Amplification yielded TCR beta CDR3 regions, with RNA transcripts as the source. When the TCR CDR3 underwent first-round RT-PCR, the HTBI primer set was used. TCRdb reprocessed the multiplex PCR reads via MiXCR and lists one record per CDR3 protein. The sample lists about 420,000 distinct CDR3 sequences; about 13% were seen once. Sequencing input: blood. These receptors were obtained from a woman between 18 and 29 years old with Graves' hyperthyroidism.

Many counts were recorded for this clonotype. The chain recombines TRBV7-8 with TRBJ2-3, with TRBD2 matching over 9 bases. CDR1 SGHVS and CDR2 FQNEAQ come from the germline V gene. The V gene end was trimmed by 2 bases and the J gene end by 0 bases; junction bases not matched to a gene: 6. The CDR3 spans 17 residues. CDR3 DNA: TGTGCCAGCAGCTTAATGATGCTAGCGGGGAGCACAGATACGCAGTATTTT. It translates to CASSLMMLAGSTDTQYF. The full variable domain, its missing parts supplied by reference TRBV7-8 and TRBJ2-3, is GAGVSQSPRYKVAKRGQDVALRCDPISGHVSLFWYQQALGQGPEFLTYFQNEAQLDKSGLPSDRFFAERPEGSVSTLKIQRTQQEDSAVYLCASSLMMLAGSTDTQYFGPGTRLTVL.

At least ten counts were recorded for this clonotype. CDR3 in amino acids: CASSLASSSYNEQFF. CDR3 nucleotide sequence: TGCGCCAGCAGCTTGGCTAGTAGCTCCTACAATGAGCAGTTCTTC. The V gene is TRBV5-1, the J gene TRBJ2-1; D gene unclear. The germline V and J ends were trimmed by 0 bases and 0 bases, with 7 bases remaining between them. This CDR3 contains 15 residues. Germline CDR1 and CDR2: SGHRS and YFSETQ.

The chain carries TRBV29-1 and TRBJ1-4, with TRBD1 as a possible D gene (5 bases). V shed 6 bases and J shed 5 bases, with 10 bases lying between them. Looked up from germline, CDR1 is SQVTM and CDR2 is ANQGSEA. The CDR3 consists of 12 residues. The CDR3 region has the DNA TGCAGCGTGGCAGGGACGAATGAAAAACTGTTTTTT. Its protein product is CSVAGTNEKLFF.

The chain carries TRBV20-1 and TRBJ1-5; the match to TRBD1 covers 7 bases. Germline loops: CDR1 DFQATT, CDR2 SNEGSKA (reference sequence). V was clipped by 3 bases and J by 5 bases; unmatched bases: 10. The CDR3 sequence is 15 residues long. The CDR3 spells CSASYGQGGHQPQHF. The DNA of the CDR3 is TGCAGTGCTAGTTATGGACAAGGGGGCCATCAGCCCCAGCATTTT.

The chain carries TRBV20-1 and TRBJ2-1; a weak D match, TRBD2 (6 bases). Germline V CDR1 and CDR2: DFQATT, SNEGSKA (reference sequence). The CDR3 loop spans 14 amino acids. V dropped 6 bases and J dropped 3 bases, with 15 bases sitting between them. This CDR3 is CSATKEGLYNEQFF. The CDR3 bases are TGCAGTGCGACGAAGGAGGGCCTCTACAATGAGCAGTTCTTC.

There are many counts of this clonotype. V usage is TRBV3-1 and J usage is TRBJ2-1, with D unresolved. The CDR3 is made up of 12 amino acids. Trimming shortened V by 3 bases and J by 7 bases, and 7 bases separated the two germline ends. The germline V gene encodes CDR1 LGHDT and CDR2 YNNKEL (reference sequence). The CDR3 sequence is CASSQGLNEQFF. In DNA, the CDR3 is TGTGCCAGCAGCCAGGGTCTGAATGAGCAGTTCTTC.

There are many counts of this clonotype. The rearrangement joins TRBV12-3 or TRBV12-4 to TRBJ2-2, with 10 bases that match TRBD2. CDR3 size: 16 residues. With 1 base clipped from V and 4 bases from J, the junction kept 3 bases outside the gene matches. The CDR3 reads CASSLGLAGVTGELFF. The CDR3 DNA is TGTGCCAGCAGTTTAGGTCTAGCGGGAGTCACCGGGGAGCTGTTTTTT.

The table lists this clonotype with a few counts. The chain is built from TRBV24-1 and TRBJ2-2; maybe TRBD2 (5 bases). The CDR3 spans 15 residues. Germline-derived CDR1 and CDR2 are KGHDR and SFDVKD. The V end lost 2 bases, the J end lost 5 bases, and 11 bases lay between the germline ends. The CDR3: CATSDWTGKTGELFF. The CDR3 bases are TGTGCCACCAGTGATTGGACGGGAAAAACCGGGGAGCTGTTTTTT.

This clonotype has just a few counts. The chain combines TRBV11-2 with TRBJ2-1; possibly TRBD2 for D (6 bases). Germline lookup yields CDR1 SGHAT and CDR2 FQNNGV. This CDR3 is 17 amino acids long. Trimming cost V 5 bases and J 0 bases, with 17 bases left between them. The CDR3 DNA reads as TGTGCCAGCAGCCCACGGGGTAGCGGAAGCTCCTACAATGAGCAGTTCTTC. This encodes CASSPRGSGSSYNEQFF.

The gene calls are TRBV24-1 and TRBJ2-1, with D perhaps given as TRBD1 or TRBD2 (6 bases each). The CDR3 is made up of 12 amino acids. V was clipped by 1 base and J by 11 bases, with 8 bases between them. Per germline, CDR1 KGHDR and CDR2 SFDVKD. CDR3 coding DNA: TGTGCCACCAGTGATTTAGGGGGGCAGCAGTTCTTC. Translating it yields CATSDLGGQQFF.

The table lists this clonotype with a few counts. The J gene is TRBJ2-1, the V gene TRBV24-1; TRBD2 matches at 12 bases. V shed 6 bases, J shed 4 bases, and the junction held 0 bases outside the gene matches. The CDR3 is made up of 14 amino acids. Per germline, CDR1 KGHDR and CDR2 SFDVKD. DNA for the CDR3: TGTGCCACCAGTACTAGCGGGGGGTACAATGAGCAGTTCTTC. Its translation: CATSTSGGYNEQFF.

This clonotype was seen only a few times. The chain carries TRBV19 and TRBJ2-7; 7 bases fit TRBD1. The CDR3 is made up of 15 amino acids. Germline CDR1 reads LNHDA; CDR2 reads SQIVND (reference sequence). Trimming took 5 bases from V and 7 from J; bases not matched to a gene: 14. CDR3 loop: CASSSLGQAAGEQYF. In DNA form, the CDR3 reads TGTGCCAGTAGTTCCCTCGGACAGGCAGCCGGTGAGCAGTACTTC.

This chain uses TRBV20-1 with TRBJ2-2; TRBD2 agrees at 11 bases. V dropped 3 bases and J dropped 6; count of bases not matched to a gene: 6. Germline values: CDR1 DFQATT, CDR2 SNEGSKA (reference sequence). The CDR3 sequence is 15 residues long. CDR3: CSASTSGSIAGELFF. In DNA, the CDR3 is TGCAGTGCTAGTACTAGCGGGAGTATTGCCGGGGAGCTGTTTTTT.

This clonotype was seen at least ten times. The chain employs TRBV7-8 and TRBJ1-5; the D gene is possibly TRBD1 (5 bases). The CDR3 loop spans 12 amino acids. Looked up from germline, CDR1 is SGHVS and CDR2 is FQNEAQ. V lost 3 bases, J lost 6 bases, and 6 bases lay in between. For the CDR3, the DNA is TGTGCCAGCAGCTTTGACAGTCAGCCCCAGCATTTT. Encoded protein: CASSFDSQPQHF.

Points on this clonotype: A much larger clone differs by one base, so this may be a read error. This chain joins TRBV30 and TRBJ1-2; no firm D call. Per the germline V gene, CDR1 is GTSNPN and CDR2 is SVGIG (reference sequence). Deletions cut 4 bases from V and 4 bases from J, with 16 bases between. CDR3 size: 14 residues. The CDR3 loop is CAWNPETSGYGYTF. The CDR3, as DNA: TGTGCCTGGAACCCCGAAACGTCTGGCTATGGCTACACCTTC.

The sample holds many counts of this clonotype. The gene calls are TRBV7-9 and TRBJ2-7; D is uncertain. The CDR3 runs 13 residues. From germline, CDR1 is SEHNR and CDR2 FQNEAQ (reference sequence). Trimming removed 6 bases from V and 2 bases from J, with 11 bases in between. Written as DNA, the CDR3 is TGTGCCAGCAGTACGGACCGTCCCTACGAGCAGTACTTC. Encoded protein: CASSTDRPYEQYF.